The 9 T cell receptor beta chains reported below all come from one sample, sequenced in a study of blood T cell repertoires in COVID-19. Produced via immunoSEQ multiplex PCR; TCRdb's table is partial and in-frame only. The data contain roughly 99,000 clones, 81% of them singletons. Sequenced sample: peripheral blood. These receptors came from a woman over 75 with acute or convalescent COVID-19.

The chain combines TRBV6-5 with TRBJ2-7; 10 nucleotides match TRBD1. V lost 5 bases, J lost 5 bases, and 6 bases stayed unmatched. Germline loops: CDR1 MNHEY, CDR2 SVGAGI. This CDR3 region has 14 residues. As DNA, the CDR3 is TGTGCCAGCAGTCCCGGGACAGGGGACAACGAGCAGTACTTC. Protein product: CASSPGTGDNEQYF.

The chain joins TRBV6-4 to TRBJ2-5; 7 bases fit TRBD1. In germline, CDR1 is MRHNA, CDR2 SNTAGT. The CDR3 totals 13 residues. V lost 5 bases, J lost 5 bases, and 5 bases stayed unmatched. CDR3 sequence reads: CASSRQGGETQYF. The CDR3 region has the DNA TGTGCCAGCAGTAGACAGGGTGGTGAGACCCAGTACTTC.

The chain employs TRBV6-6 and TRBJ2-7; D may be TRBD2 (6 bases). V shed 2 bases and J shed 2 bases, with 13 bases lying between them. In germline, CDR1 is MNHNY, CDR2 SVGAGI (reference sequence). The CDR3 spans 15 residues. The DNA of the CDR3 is TGTGCCAGCAGTTACGGAGGGGACGGACCCTACGAGCAGTACGTC. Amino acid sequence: CASSYGGDGPYEQYV.

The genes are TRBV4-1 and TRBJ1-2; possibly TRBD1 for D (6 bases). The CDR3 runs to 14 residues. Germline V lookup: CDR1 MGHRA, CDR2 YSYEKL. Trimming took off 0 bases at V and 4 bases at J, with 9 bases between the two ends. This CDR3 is CASSQEQGTYGYTF. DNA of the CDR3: TGCGCCAGCAGCCAAGAACAGGGTACCTATGGCTACACCTTC.

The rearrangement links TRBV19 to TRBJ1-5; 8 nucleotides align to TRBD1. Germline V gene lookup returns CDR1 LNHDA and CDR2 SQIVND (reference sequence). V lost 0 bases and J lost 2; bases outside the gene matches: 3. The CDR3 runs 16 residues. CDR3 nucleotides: TGTGCCAGTAGTATAGAATCGGGACAGGGCAATCAGCCCCAGCATTTT. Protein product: CASSIESGQGNQPQHF.

The CDR3 spells CASSKDRTRKYV. The CDR3 nucleotides read TGTGCCAGCAGTAAGGATAGGACTAGAAAGTACGTC. The V gene is TRBV28, the J gene TRBJ2-7, with TRBD2 identical over 7 bases. V gave up 5 bases and J gave up 11 bases; unmatched junction bases: 9. Germline CDR1 is MDHEN and CDR2 is SYDVKM. The CDR3 is 12 amino acids.

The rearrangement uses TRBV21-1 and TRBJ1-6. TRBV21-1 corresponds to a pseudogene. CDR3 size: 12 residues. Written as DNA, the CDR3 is TGTGCCAGCAGCAAAGGGGAGAACGGCCCAGACTTT. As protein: CASSKGENGPDF.

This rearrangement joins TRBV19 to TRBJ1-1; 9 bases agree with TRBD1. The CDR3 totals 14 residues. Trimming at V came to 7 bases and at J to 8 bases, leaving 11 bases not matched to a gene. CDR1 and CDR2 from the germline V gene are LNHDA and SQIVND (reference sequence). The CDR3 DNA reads TGTGCCAGTACCCGAGGGACAGGGCGGTACGAAGCTTTCTTT. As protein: CASTRGTGRYEAFF. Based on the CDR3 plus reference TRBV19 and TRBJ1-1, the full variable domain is DGGITQSPKYLFRKEGQNVTLSCEQNLNHDAMYWYRQDPGQGLRLIYYSQIVNDFQKGDIAEGYSVSREKKESFPLTVTSAQKNPTAFYLCASTRGTGRYEAFFGQGTRLTVV.

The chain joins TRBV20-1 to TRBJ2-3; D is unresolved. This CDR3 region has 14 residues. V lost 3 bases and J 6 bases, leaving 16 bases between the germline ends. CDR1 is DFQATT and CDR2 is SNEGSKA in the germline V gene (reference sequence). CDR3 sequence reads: CSASLEPVGDTQYF. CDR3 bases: TGCAGTGCTAGTTTGGAGCCGGTAGGCGATACGCAGTATTTT.